This TCR beta chain was found in a study of blood T cell repertoires in COVID-19. Study-wide background: The United States, Italy and Spain were the sources of the acute and convalescent COVID-19 samples.

CDR1 is SGHRS and CDR2 is YFSETQ in the germline V gene. V was clipped by 4 bases and J by 6 bases; unmatched bases: 12. This CDR3 is built from 15 residues. Methods used by the authors: Reference gene primer amplification gave estimated nucleated cell counts. The repertoire was sequenced with immunoSEQ multiplex PCR; TCRdb's copy has only in-frame clones and lacks some. V, J and clone size reflect that table, while D and trimming were determined from the DNA. The table has 200,000 to 250,000 clones, approximately 80% seen once. This clonotype originated in a woman aged 45-65 years with acute or convalescent COVID-19. What was sequenced was peripheral blood. V is TRBV5-1 and J is TRBJ1-2, with 7 positions matching TRBD1. Here the CDR3 reads CASSQWDRDPHGYTF. The DNA for the CDR3 is TGCGCCAGCAGCCAATGGGACAGAGACCCCCATGGCTACACCTTC.